The 12 T cell receptor beta chains below all came from one sample that was sequenced in a study of blood T cell repertoires in COVID-19 (dated by TCRdb to 2019 to 2021). The protocol used for the library was the immunoSEQ multiplex PCR assay. Drawn from immuneACCESS, this table holds only the in-frame rearrangements with V and J called that TCRdb kept. Clones are partly lost; checked studies trace under half to an unresolved V gene and leave the rest unexplained. The table for this sample lists around 63,000 clones; approximately 77% of them were counted only once. Around 4.9% of the sample is held by the ten biggest clonotypes. Specimen: peripheral blood. The receptors originated from a woman in her seventies with COVID-19, enrolled during active disease.

V and J are TRBV12-3 or TRBV12-4 and TRBJ2-3; D remains ambiguous. The CDR3 contains 13 residues. The ends were cut back, 6 bases at V and 1 base at J, with 8 bases in the middle. CDR3 region: CASSNYGTDTQYF. The CDR3 DNA follows: TGTGCCAGCAGCAACTACGGCACAGATACGCAGTATTTT.

This clone has a handful of counts. V gene TRBV21-1 combines with J gene TRBJ2-7; TRBD1, the D gene given by the table, was not confirmed from the DNA. TRBV21-1 is marked as a pseudogene. The CDR3 has 18 residues. The CDR3: CASSKVHKRLGAPYEQYF. The CDR3 DNA reads TGTGCCAGCAGCAAAGTCCACAAACGTTTGGGGGCTCCCTACGAGCAGTACTTC.

The genes are TRBV7-9 and TRBJ1-1, with 7 bases aligning to TRBD1. Germline V gene data show CDR1 as SEHNR and CDR2 as FQNEAQ (reference sequence). The CDR3 contains 14 residues. J was trimmed by 3 bases and V by 5 bases; bases with no gene match: 6. The CDR3 here is CASSPTGLDTEAFF. In nucleotides, the CDR3 is TGTGCCAGCAGCCCGACAGGGTTAGACACTGAAGCTTTCTTT.

The rearrangement joins TRBV9 to TRBJ1-4, with 9 bases aligning to TRBD1. Germline V gene sequence: CDR1 SGDLS, CDR2 YYNGEE. V dropped 4 bases and J dropped 7; count of bases not matched to a gene: 5. This CDR3 comprises 14 residues. CDR3 loop: CASSLGTGPEKLFF. The CDR3 bases are TGTGCCAGCAGCTTAGGGACAGGGCCTGAAAAACTGTTTTTT. The variable domain in full, with the rest retrieved from reference TRBV9 and TRBJ1-4, is DSGVTQTPKHLITATGQRVTLRCSPRSGDLSVYWYQQSLDQGLQFLIQYYNGEERAKGNILERFSAQQFPDLHSELNLSSLELGDSALYFCASSLGTGPEKLFFGSGTQLSVL.

V and J are TRBV11-2 and TRBJ2-3; a possible D gene is TRBD2 (5 bases). Germline loops: CDR1 SGHAT, CDR2 FQNNGV. Trimming cost V 1 base and J 4 bases, with 6 bases left between them. CDR3 size: 13 residues. The CDR3 DNA is TGTGCCAGCAGCTTAGGAGCGGCAGATACGCAGTATTTT. Residues: CASSLGAADTQYF. Based on the CDR3 plus reference TRBV11-2 and TRBJ2-3, the full variable domain is EAGVAQSPRYKIIEKRQSVAFWCNPISGHATLYWYQQILGQGPKLLIQFQNNGVVDDSQLPKDRFSAERLKGVDSTLKIQPAKLEDSAVYLCASSLGAADTQYFGPGTRLTVL.

V is TRBV6-5 and J is TRBJ2-7; 8 bases agree with TRBD1. The V segment lost 4 bases and the J segment 2 bases; nucleotides outside the gene matches: 4. This CDR3 region has 14 residues. Germline loops: CDR1 MNHEY, CDR2 SVGAGI. In DNA, the CDR3 is TGTGCCAGCAGTTTGGGACAGGCAACCTACGAGCAGTACTTC. Protein product: CASSLGQATYEQYF.

This sequence joins TRBV11-3 and TRBJ1-5; a weak D match, TRBD1 (5 bases). CDR3 length: 14 amino acids. Germline values: CDR1 SGHNT, CDR2 YENEEA. Between the trimmed V and J ends, which lost 1 base and 5 bases, there was a span of 9 bases. The CDR3 loop is CASSLGREDQPQHF. CDR3 coding DNA: TGTGCCAGCAGCTTAGGCAGGGAAGATCAGCCCCAGCATTTT. Variable domain in full (rest from reference TRBV11-3 and TRBJ1-5): EAGVVQSPRYKIIEKKQPVAFWCNPISGHNTLYWYLQNLGQGPELLIRYENEEAVDDSQLPKDRFSAERLKGVDSTLKIQPAELGDSAVYLCASSLGREDQPQHFGDGTRLSIL.

The chain recombines TRBV11-3 with TRBJ1-5; D ambiguous. CDR1 and CDR2 from the germline V gene are SGHNT and YENEEA. The CDR3 has 13 amino acids. V was trimmed by 5 bases and J by 0 bases, leaving 5 bases between them. CDR3 in amino acids: CASSQYSNQPQHF. CDR3 sequence (DNA): TGTGCCAGCAGCCAGTATAGCAATCAGCCCCAGCATTTT.

This sequence joins TRBV18 and TRBJ1-2; TRBD1 agrees at 8 bases. V was pared by 4 bases and J by 1 base, with 2 bases of the junction left unmatched. The CDR3 has 14 amino acids. Germline V CDR1 and CDR2: KGHSH, LQKENI. CDR3 nucleotides: TGTGCCAGCTCACTTGGACAGGGTAACTATGGCTACACCTTC. This codes for CASSLGQGNYGYTF. The complete variable domain, with remaining parts taken from reference TRBV18 and TRBJ1-2, reads NAGVMQNPRHLVRRRGQEARLRCSPMKGHSHVYWYRQLPEEGLKFMVYLQKENIIDESGMPKERFSAEFPKEGPSILRIQQVVRGDSAAYFCASSLGQGNYGYTFGSGTRLTVV.

The CDR3 DNA reads TGTGCCAGCAGCTTAGGAGGGAGCGGCCTTATGGGCAATCAGCCCCAGCATTTT. This codes for CASSLGGSGLMGNQPQHF. This chain connects TRBV7-9 to TRBJ1-5; D is uncertain. This CDR3 has 18 amino acids. Trimming stripped 1 base from V and 2 bases from J, with 18 bases between. Germline-derived CDR1 and CDR2 are SEHNR and FQNEAQ (reference sequence).

The chain recombines TRBV7-9 with TRBJ2-1, with 8 bases lining up with TRBD2. The ends lost 2 bases at V and 0 bases at J; junction bases unmatched: 0. CDR1 is SEHNR and CDR2 is FQNEAQ in the germline V gene (reference sequence). This CDR3 contains 15 residues. This CDR3 is CASSLSGSSYNEQFF. The CDR3 bases are TGTGCCAGCAGCTTAAGCGGGAGCTCCTACAATGAGCAGTTCTTC. Variable domain in full (rest from reference TRBV7-9 and TRBJ2-1): DTGVSQNPRHKITKRGQNVTFRCDPISEHNRLYWYRQTLGQGPEFLTYFQNEAQLEKSRLLSDRFSAERPKGSFSTLEIQRTEQGDSAMYLCASSLSGSSYNEQFFGPGTRLTVL.

CDR3 nucleotide sequence: TGTGCCAGCAGTTATCGCAGGTTCTTGAATACGCAGTATTTT. The encoded protein is CASSYRRFLNTQYF. The V call is TRBV6-2 or TRBV6-3, the J call TRBJ2-3, with D uncertain. V gave up 3 bases and J gave up 7 bases, with 14 bases separating them. The CDR3 totals 14 residues. Germline V gives CDR1 MNHEY, CDR2 SVGEGT.